This is a list of T cell receptor beta chains from one sample in a study of follicular helper T cells after annual influenza vaccination. The data were produced by immunoSEQ multiplex PCR, yet TCRdb's version contains in-frame clones alone and is incomplete. The data contain about 7,200 clones, 65% to 90% of them singletons. The source was CXCR5- memory CD4+ T cells sorted from blood, collected 7 days after influenza vaccination. The receptors were sampled from an adult who received the influenza vaccine. The CDR3 runs from the conserved cysteine through the conserved F or W. D genes are given only for firm matches. Only part of the rows carry a size: once, few, many, or a class if the clone is expanded.

TRBD1	TRBJ2-1	TRBV20-1	-	CSATETGVQFF	TGCAGTGCGACGGAGACAGGGGTCCAGTTCTTC
-	TRBJ1-2	TRBV27	-	CASRSDSLNYGYTF	TGTGCCAGCAGGTCAGACAGCCTAAACTATGGCTACACCTTC
-	TRBJ1-1	TRBV2	-	CASSEAGVVTEAFF	TGTGCCAGCAGTGAAGCGGGGGTCGTCACTGAAGCTTTCTTT
-	TRBJ2-6	TRBV10-3	-	CAISEWSGPAGPRGNGANVLTF	TGTGCCATCAGTGAGTGGTCCGGCCCCGCCGGGCCCCGCGGGAATGGGGCCAACGTCCTGACTTTC
-	TRBJ1-4	TRBV7-2	-	CASSSPGRSNEKLFF	TGTGCCAGCAGCTCCCCGGGGAGGTCTAATGAAAAACTGTTTTTT
-	TRBJ1-3	TRBV2	-	CASSGNLGNTIYF	TGTGCCAGCAGCGGGAACTTAGGAAACACCATATATTTT
-	TRBJ1-2	TRBV9	-	CASSASGEPLGGYTF	TGTGCCAGCAGCGCCTCGGGGGAACCGCTTGGTGGCTACACCTTC
TRBD1	TRBJ2-3	TRBV4-2	-	CASSQDRGGVLGTVDTQYF	TGTGCCAGCAGCCAAGATAGAGGGGGCGTCCTGGGCACTGTGGATACGCAGTATTTT
-	TRBJ1-1	TRBV11-2	-	CASTLGPSNLMNTEAFF	TGTGCCAGCACCCTAGGGCCGTCGAACCTAATGAACACTGAAGCTTTCTTT
-	TRBJ1-2	TRBV11-2	-	CASSLDGVRGYTF	TGTGCCAGCAGCTTAGACGGGGTTCGGGGCTACACCTTC
-	TRBJ2-7	TRBV7-8	-	CASSLARGPREQYF	TGTGCCAGCAGCTTAGCCAGGGGCCCCCGCGAGCAGTACTTC
-	TRBJ1-3	TRBV12-5	few	CASLKLPSGNTIYF	TGTGCTAGTCTTAAGCTCCCCTCTGGAAACACCATATATTTT
-	TRBJ2-6	TRBV19	-	CASSSPQGAGANVLTF	TGTGCCAGTAGTTCGCCACAGGGAGCTGGGGCCAACGTCCTGACTTTC
-	TRBJ2-3	TRBV2	-	CASSEVNTQYF	TGTGCCAGCAGCGAGGTGAATACGCAGTATTTT
TRBD2	TRBJ2-1	TRBV13	once	CASSARGGSSYNEQFF	TGTGCCAGCAGCGCACGCGGGGGGAGCTCCTACAATGAGCAGTTCTTC
-	TRBJ2-7	TRBV5-6	-	CASSLPYLGQTTYEQYF	TGTGCCAGCAGCTTGCCCTATTTAGGACAGACGACTTACGAGCAGTACTTC
-	TRBJ1-5	TRBV5-1	-	CASSSSSGDQPQHF	TGCGCCAGCAGCTCATCCTCAGGGGATCAGCCCCAGCATTTT
TRBD1	TRBJ2-5	TRBV6-6	-	CASSPGQGHQETQYF	TGTGCCAGCAGCCCGGGACAGGGGCACCAAGAGACCCAGTACTTC
-	TRBJ1-4	TRBV7-8	-	CASSLALHRGEKLFF	TGTGCCAGCAGCTTAGCCCTTCACAGAGGGGAAAAACTGTTTTTT
TRBD2	TRBJ2-3	TRBV10-1	-	CASSETRLAGGIRDTQYF	TGCGCCAGCAGTGAGACTAGACTAGCGGGGGGAATAAGGGATACGCAGTATTTT
TRBD1	TRBJ1-2	TRBV10-3	few	CAIKGTGELVTF	TGTGCCATCAAGGGGACAGGGGAATTGGTCACCTTC
-	TRBJ1-4	TRBV18	-	CASSPARPAPNEKLFF	TGTGCCAGCTCACCGGCCCGGCCGGCCCCTAATGAAAAACTGTTTTTT
-	TRBJ1-6	TRBV18	-	CASSSRGETSPLHF	TGTGCCAGCTCATCGCGGGGGGAAACTTCACCCCTCCACTTT
-	TRBJ1-3	TRBV5-1	-	CASSRNSGNTIYF	TGCGCCAGCAGCCGGAACTCTGGAAACACCATATATTTT
-	TRBJ2-7	TRBV25-1	few	CASSDLTRGYEQYF	TGTGCCAGCAGTGACCTGACTAGAGGGTACGAGCAGTACTTC
TRBD1	TRBJ1-6	TRBV11-1	few	CASSWDSDNSPLHF	TGTGCCAGCAGCTGGGACAGTGATAATTCACCCCTCCACTTT
-	TRBJ1-2	TRBV12-5	-	CASGPEDRRHYGYTF	TGTGCTAGTGGTCCTGAGGACCGTCGACACTATGGCTACACCTTC
-	TRBJ2-2	TRBV4-3	-	CASSQDRGASGTGELFF	TGCGCCAGCAGCCAAGATCGGGGGGCCTCGGGCACCGGGGAGCTGTTTTTT
-	TRBJ1-1	TRBV7-9	-	CASSPPPGLNTEAFF	TGTGCCAGCAGCCCTCCGCCCGGGCTGAACACTGAAGCTTTCTTT
-	TRBJ2-3	TRBV5-1	few	CASSHGGDTDTQYF	TGCGCCAGCAGCCACGGAGGGGACACAGATACGCAGTATTTT
-	TRBJ2-5	TRBV7-2	once	CASSLVGRQETQYF	TGTGCCAGCAGCTTAGTGGGCCGACAAGAGACCCAGTACTTC
TRBD1	TRBJ2-3	TRBV19	once	CASRPPGTGGSTDTQYF	TGTGCCAGTCGACCTCCCGGGACAGGGGGGAGCACAGATACGCAGTATTTT
TRBD2	TRBJ2-3	TRBV6-5	-	CASSYLAGGTDTQYF	TGTGCCAGCAGTTACCTAGCGGGGGGCACAGATACGCAGTATTTT
-	TRBJ2-5	TRBV19	-	CASSSPLPYQETQYF	TGTGCCAGTAGTAGCCCCTTACCGTACCAAGAGACCCAGTACTTC
-	TRBJ2-7	TRBV6-5	few	CASSYSMAYEQYF	TGTGCCAGCAGTTACTCGATGGCCTACGAGCAGTACTTC
-	TRBJ2-1	TRBV5-1	-	CASSLQGQAAEQFF	TGCGCCAGCAGCCTACAGGGTCAGGCTGCTGAGCAGTTCTTC
TRBD2	TRBJ2-3	TRBV5-6	-	CASSTSGGAGYTQYF	TGTGCCAGCAGCACTAGCGGGGGGGCTGGATATACGCAGTATTTT
-	TRBJ1-5	TRBV7-8	-	CASSPKRISNQPQHF	TGTGCCAGCAGCCCCAAAAGGATAAGCAATCAGCCCCAGCATTTT
-	TRBJ1-6	TRBV7-2	-	CASSLRRDSPLHF	TGTGCCAGCAGCTTACGACGGGATTCACCCCTCCACTTT
-	TRBJ1-1	TRBV13	-	CASSVPRENTEAFF	TGTGCCAGCAGCGTCCCAAGGGAGAACACTGAAGCTTTCTTT
TRBD1	TRBJ1-2	TRBV6-5	few	CASGGDRGLGYTF	TGTGCCAGCGGGGGGGACAGGGGGCTTGGCTACACCTTC
-	TRBJ2-7	TRBV6-5	-	CASSYSMNGDSYEQYF	TGTGCCAGCAGTTACTCGATGAACGGGGACTCCTACGAGCAGTACTTC
-	TRBJ1-5	TRBV23-1	-	CASGSHQPQHF	TGCGCCAGCGGGAGCCATCAGCCCCAGCATTTT
TRBD1	TRBJ1-1	TRBV5-4	-	CASSLGRGRVTEAFF	TGTGCCAGCAGCTTGGGCAGGGGGCGCGTCACTGAAGCTTTCTTT
-	TRBJ1-4	TRBV9	-	CASSQDTIRGDEKLFF	TGTGCCAGCAGCCAGGACACCATAAGGGGTGATGAAAAACTGTTTTTT
-	TRBJ1-5	TRBV19	-	CASSSPGRSGLGNQPQHF	TGTGCCAGTAGTTCACCGGGACGGTCTGGCCTGGGCAATCAGCCCCAGCATTTT
TRBD2	TRBJ2-7	TRBV2	few	CASSEGASGTYEQYF	TGTGCCAGCAGTGAGGGTGCTAGCGGAACCTACGAGCAGTACTTC
TRBD1	TRBJ1-6	TRBV19	few	CASSIQGQGASPLHF	TGTGCCAGTAGTATCCAGGGACAGGGGGCTTCACCCCTCCACTTT
TRBD1	TRBJ1-1	TRBV6-6	-	CASSYSGGGEAFF	TGTGCCAGCAGCTACTCAGGGGGCGGTGAAGCTTTCTTT
TRBD2	TRBJ2-1	TRBV5-1	-	CASSLRTSGGATYNEQFF	TGCGCCAGCAGCTTGCGTACTAGCGGGGGGGCCACCTACAATGAGCAGTTCTTC
TRBD2	TRBJ2-1	TRBV10-3	-	CAIMNSGAVGEQFF	TGTGCCATCATGAATAGCGGGGCTGTTGGTGAGCAGTTCTTC